The rows below give T cell receptor beta chains drawn from one sample of a study of cytomegalovirus exposure and HLA in healthy donors. The method was immunoSEQ multiplex PCR; TCRdb's version includes in-frame clones alone and lacks a portion of them. This sample carries under 200,000 clones, more than 80% of them seen once, and the ten largest clones take approximately 13%. The source material was PBMCs. Source of these receptors: a woman in her fifties or sixties in good health and CMV-seronegative. Both conserved end residues are part of each CDR3. D genes are given only for firm matches. Rows may omit the clone size; those that give it use once, few, many or a size class.

abundance	d_gene	v_gene	len	j_gene	CDR3aa	CDR3nt
.	.	TRBV5-8	14	TRBJ1-4	CASTDTGRTEKLFF	TGTGCCAGCACCGATACTGGGAGGACTGAAAAACTGTTTTTT
.	.	TRBV19	14	TRBJ2-1	CASRRAGAVDEQFF	TGTGCCAGTAGGAGGGCAGGAGCTGTCGATGAGCAGTTCTTC
once	.	TRBV28	13	TRBJ2-5	CASTQDRQETQYF	TGTGCCAGCACCCAGGACAGACAAGAGACCCAGTACTTC
.	.	TRBV9	14	TRBJ2-3	CASSVGSPPDTQYF	TGTGCCAGCAGCGTAGGGAGTCCCCCAGATACGCAGTATTTT
.	.	TRBV28	11	TRBJ2-7	CASYRDYEQYF	TGTGCCAGCTACAGGGACTACGAGCAGTACTTC
once	.	TRBV4-1	13	TRBJ2-1	CASSQDWAIEQFF	TGCGCCAGCAGCCAAGATTGGGCTATCGAGCAGTTCTTC
.	.	TRBV27	13	TRBJ2-3	CASSWHRADTQYF	TGTGCCAGCAGTTGGCATCGTGCAGATACGCAGTATTTT
.	.	TRBV9	15	TRBJ1-2	CASTQTGEDFYGYTF	TGTGCCAGCACCCAAACAGGTGAAGACTTTTATGGCTACACCTTC
.	.	TRBV5-5	16	TRBJ2-3	CASSSGTDSRTDTQYF	TGTGCCAGCAGCTCCGGGACTGACAGCCGCACAGATACGCAGTATTTT
.	.	TRBV5-4	11	TRBJ2-1	CASSLGLEQFF	TGTGCCAGCAGCTTGGGACTAGAGCAGTTCTTC
.	TRBD2	TRBV28	13	TRBJ2-3	CASRRTSGGPGYF	TGTGCCAGCAGAAGGACTAGCGGGGGCCCAGGGTATTTT
.	TRBD2	TRBV10-1	15	TRBJ2-3	CASSDPGTSPDTQYF	TGCGCCAGCAGTGACCCCGGGACTAGTCCTGATACGCAGTATTTT
.	TRBD1	TRBV7-2	16	TRBJ2-3	CASSLRFRGLGDTQYF	TGTGCCAGCAGCCTCCGTTTCAGGGGGCTGGGGGATACGCAGTATTTT
.	TRBD1	TRBV15	15	TRBJ2-7	CATSSPGRGNFEQYF	TGTGCCACCAGCAGCCCCGGCAGGGGGAATTTCGAGCAGTACTTC
.	.	TRBV5-1	19	TRBJ2-5	CASSLEFTGERSFQETQYF	TGCGCCAGCAGCTTGGAGTTCACAGGCGAGAGAAGCTTCCAAGAGACCCAGTACTTC
.	TRBD1	TRBV7-2	15	TRBJ2-1	CASIPGTGSYNEQFF	TGTGCCAGCATCCCCGGGACAGGGTCCTACAATGAGCAGTTCTTC
.	.	TRBV7-6	16	TRBJ1-1	CASSLAPGHGITEAFF	TGTGCCAGCAGCTTAGCCCCCGGACACGGAATTACTGAAGCTTTCTTT
.	.	TRBV5-1	16	TRBJ2-2	CASSWETGLNTGELFF	TGCGCCAGCAGCTGGGAGACGGGTTTGAACACCGGGGAGCTGTTTTTT
.	TRBD1	TRBV29-1	11	TRBJ2-1	CSAGTVASRFF	TGCAGCGCCGGGACAGTCGCCTCTAGATTCTTC
.	.	TRBV13	14	TRBJ2-3	CASNRPGRTDTQYF	TGTGCCAGCAACCGCCCAGGGCGGACAGATACGCAGTATTTT
.	.	TRBV27	14	TRBJ2-7	CASSFRDFAYEQYF	TGTGCCAGCAGTTTCCGGGACTTCGCCTACGAGCAGTACTTC
.	.	TRBV2	13	TRBJ1-1	CASGSTAYTEAFF	TGTGCCAGCGGGTCGACAGCTTACACTGAAGCTTTCTTT